Listed below are T cell receptor beta chains from one sample, sequenced in a study of graft-versus-host responses after intestinal transplantation. For these receptors, no antigen is known. The assay was immunoSEQ multiplex PCR, and TCRdb's table has in-frame clones only and misses some. The repertoire consists of 85,000 to 90,000 clones, with 85% to 95% occurring once and the leading ten covering 0.3% to 0.45%. Specimen: unstimulated CD4+ T cells sorted from spleen or lymph node cells, collected before transplant. These receptors originate from a human donor who was the organ donor for an intestinal transplant. Both conserved end residues are part of each CDR3. A D gene is named only where the DNA matches it firmly. Some rows have no size entry. The others give once, few or many, or a class for an expanded clone.

CDR3nt: TGTGCCAGCAGCTTTTACAGGGGCTACGAGCAGTACTTC
CDR3aa: CASSFYRGYEQYF
v_gene: TRBV7-3
abundance: .
j_gene: TRBJ2-7
d_gene: TRBD1

CDR3nt: TGTGCCAGCAGAGGGACAGGGGGCCCAGATACGCAGTATTTT
CDR3aa: CASRGTGGPDTQYF
v_gene: TRBV6-1
abundance: .
j_gene: TRBJ2-3
d_gene: TRBD1

CDR3nt: TGTGCCAGCAGCTTGCCTAGCGGGAATGAGCAGTTCTTC
CDR3aa: CASSLPSGNEQFF
v_gene: TRBV5-4
abundance: .
j_gene: TRBJ2-1
d_gene: TRBD2

CDR3nt: TGTGCCAGCCGGGACAGGAGAAAAGTCGGGGGCGAGCAGTACTTC
CDR3aa: CASRDRRKVGGEQYF
v_gene: TRBV28
abundance: .
j_gene: TRBJ2-7
d_gene: TRBD1

CDR3nt: TGTGCCAGCAGCTTAAGGGGGGGCGTCGGCCAGACCCAGTACTTC
CDR3aa: CASSLRGGVGQTQYF
v_gene: TRBV7-3
abundance: .
j_gene: TRBJ2-5
d_gene: .

CDR3nt: TGTGCCAGCAGCTTAGGATCCGGGACTCGAACAGATACGCAGTATTTT
CDR3aa: CASSLGSGTRTDTQYF
v_gene: TRBV11-3
abundance: .
j_gene: TRBJ2-3
d_gene: .

CDR3nt: TGTGCCTGGAGTGGCGACAGATTCCACTTTGATACGCAGTATTTT
CDR3aa: CAWSGDRFHFDTQYF
v_gene: TRBV30
abundance: .
j_gene: TRBJ2-3
d_gene: .

CDR3nt: TGTGCCAGCAGCTCGACAGGCTGGGGTGAGCAGTTCTTC
CDR3aa: CASSSTGWGEQFF
v_gene: TRBV7-8
abundance: .
j_gene: TRBJ2-1
d_gene: .

CDR3nt: TGTGCCAGCAGCTTAGGACAGGGCAACATAAAGACCGGGGAGCTGTTTTTT
CDR3aa: CASSLGQGNIKTGELFF
v_gene: TRBV7-6
abundance: .
j_gene: TRBJ2-2
d_gene: TRBD1

CDR3nt: TGCGCCAGCAGCTTCCTAGGCGAGCAGTTCTTC
CDR3aa: CASSFLGEQFF
v_gene: TRBV5-1
abundance: .
j_gene: TRBJ2-1
d_gene: .

CDR3nt: TGTGCCAGCAGACTTACAGGGATGGGGAATGGCTACACCTTC
CDR3aa: CASRLTGMGNGYTF
v_gene: TRBV28
abundance: .
j_gene: TRBJ1-2
d_gene: .

CDR3nt: TGCGCCAGCGGCGGAGCAGGGGGGACTCACTACGAGCAGTACTTC
CDR3aa: CASGGAGGTHYEQYF
v_gene: TRBV10-2
abundance: .
j_gene: TRBJ2-7
d_gene: .

CDR3nt: TGTGCCACCAGCAGAGTCTACCGCTCCCCAGGGGAGCTGTTTTTT
CDR3aa: CATSRVYRSPGELFF
v_gene: TRBV15
abundance: .
j_gene: TRBJ2-2
d_gene: .

CDR3nt: TGTGCCAGTACCGTAACTAGCGGGGGATACTACGAGCAGTACTTC
CDR3aa: CASTVTSGGYYEQYF
v_gene: TRBV19
abundance: .
j_gene: TRBJ2-7
d_gene: TRBD2

CDR3nt: TGCGCCAGCAGCTTGTGGGAAGGGGACTATGGCTACACCTTC
CDR3aa: CASSLWEGDYGYTF
v_gene: TRBV5-1
abundance: .
j_gene: TRBJ1-2
d_gene: .

CDR3nt: TGTGCCAGTAGTAAGGCAGGGAAACCCTACGAGCAGTACTTC
CDR3aa: CASSKAGKPYEQYF
v_gene: TRBV19
abundance: .
j_gene: TRBJ2-7
d_gene: .

CDR3nt: TGTGCCAGCAGCTTACCAGGGGGCGGACAGCCCCAGCATTTT
CDR3aa: CASSLPGGGQPQHF
v_gene: TRBV7-9
abundance: .
j_gene: TRBJ1-5
d_gene: TRBD1

CDR3nt: TGTGCCAGCAGCATCCAGGTGAACACTGAAGCTTTCTTT
CDR3aa: CASSIQVNTEAFF
v_gene: TRBV5-4
abundance: .
j_gene: TRBJ1-1
d_gene: .

CDR3nt: TGTGCCAGCAGCTTAGAGAGACATGTAGCTTTCTTT
CDR3aa: CASSLERHVAFF
v_gene: TRBV11-3
abundance: .
j_gene: TRBJ1-1
d_gene: .

CDR3nt: TGCGCCAGCAGTCAATCCAGTGGGCTCAATCAGCCCCAGCATTTT
CDR3aa: CASSQSSGLNQPQHF
v_gene: TRBV23-1
abundance: .
j_gene: TRBJ1-5
d_gene: .

CDR3nt: TGTGCCAGCAGAATGTCCGGGACAGGGGGCGGCTACACCTTC
CDR3aa: CASRMSGTGGGYTF
v_gene: TRBV28
abundance: .
j_gene: TRBJ1-2
d_gene: TRBD1

CDR3nt: TGCGCCAGCAGTGGAGGGACTAGCCGGAATCCGCAGTATTTT
CDR3aa: CASSGGTSRNPQYF
v_gene: TRBV10-1
abundance: once
j_gene: TRBJ2-3
d_gene: TRBD2

CDR3nt: TGTGCCAGCAGCTTGCGCTCTAGCGGGGGGTACATTAGCACAGATACGCAGTATTTT
CDR3aa: CASSLRSSGGYISTDTQYF
v_gene: TRBV5-8
abundance: .
j_gene: TRBJ2-3
d_gene: TRBD2

CDR3nt: TGTGCCAGCTCTCTAGCGGGGTACAATGAGCAGTTCTTC
CDR3aa: CASSLAGYNEQFF
v_gene: TRBV6-1
abundance: .
j_gene: TRBJ2-1
d_gene: TRBD2

CDR3nt: TGTGCCAGCAGCTTAGATTGGCGCAGGGATAAGGGTGGCTACACCTTC
CDR3aa: CASSLDWRRDKGGYTF
v_gene: TRBV5-8
abundance: .
j_gene: TRBJ1-2
d_gene: .

CDR3nt: TGTGCCAGCAGCTTAGTTCATGCGAACGAGCAGTACTTC
CDR3aa: CASSLVHANEQYF
v_gene: TRBV7-2
abundance: .
j_gene: TRBJ2-7
d_gene: .

CDR3nt: TGTGCCAGCAGCTATCGAACGGGGGGGCTCGGAGAGACCCAGTACTTC
CDR3aa: CASSYRTGGLGETQYF
v_gene: TRBV9
abundance: .
j_gene: TRBJ2-5
d_gene: TRBD2

CDR3nt: TGTGCCAGCAGCTTCATAAGGGGGACTGAAGCTTTCTTT
CDR3aa: CASSFIRGTEAFF
v_gene: TRBV9
abundance: .
j_gene: TRBJ1-1
d_gene: .

CDR3nt: TGTGCCAGCAGCCGGGACAGCGGATATGGCTACACCTTC
CDR3aa: CASSRDSGYGYTF
v_gene: TRBV7-9
abundance: .
j_gene: TRBJ1-2
d_gene: TRBD1

CDR3nt: TGCGCCAGCAGCGACGTTACAGCTTCTTACGAGCAGTACTTC
CDR3aa: CASSDVTASYEQYF
v_gene: TRBV5-1
abundance: .
j_gene: TRBJ2-7
d_gene: .

CDR3nt: TGTGCCAGCAGCTTAACCGCAGGGGGCCATCCTACTAGCACAGATACGCAGTATTTT
CDR3aa: CASSLTAGGHPTSTDTQYF
v_gene: TRBV7-3
abundance: .
j_gene: TRBJ2-3
d_gene: TRBD1

CDR3nt: TGTGCCAGCAGCTATCGCGATGAGCAGTTCTTC
CDR3aa: CASSYRDEQFF
v_gene: TRBV11-3
abundance: .
j_gene: TRBJ2-1
d_gene: .

CDR3nt: TGTGCCAGTAGTATCGGGGGACAGATCCTTAACTATGGCTACACCTTC
CDR3aa: CASSIGGQILNYGYTF
v_gene: TRBV19
abundance: .
j_gene: TRBJ1-2
d_gene: TRBD1

CDR3nt: TGTGCCAGCAGGGGGACAGGGTATTATAATTCACCCCTCCACTTT
CDR3aa: CASRGTGYYNSPLHF
v_gene: TRBV6-5
abundance: .
j_gene: TRBJ1-6
d_gene: TRBD1

CDR3nt: TGTGCCAGTGGGAGGTCATCTACTAGCACAGATACGCAGTATTTT
CDR3aa: CASGRSSTSTDTQYF
v_gene: TRBV19
abundance: few
j_gene: TRBJ2-3
d_gene: .

CDR3nt: TGTGCCAGTAGTTTGGGGGGTTTCACAGATACGCAGTATTTT
CDR3aa: CASSLGGFTDTQYF
v_gene: TRBV19
abundance: .
j_gene: TRBJ2-3
d_gene: .

CDR3nt: TGTGCCAGCAGACTAGCGGGGGACGGGGGTGAGACCCAGTACTTC
CDR3aa: CASRLAGDGGETQYF
v_gene: TRBV2
abundance: .
j_gene: TRBJ2-5
d_gene: TRBD2

CDR3nt: TGCGCCAGCAGCATTAGCGGGGGGGTCCACATTCAGTACTTC
CDR3aa: CASSISGGVHIQYF
v_gene: TRBV5-1
abundance: .
j_gene: TRBJ2-4
d_gene: TRBD2

CDR3nt: TGCGCCAGCAGCCCCTCACTAGCGGGAGCATACGAGCAGTACTTC
CDR3aa: CASSPSLAGAYEQYF
v_gene: TRBV5-1
abundance: .
j_gene: TRBJ2-7
d_gene: TRBD2

CDR3nt: TGTGCCAGCAGCTCCCCCTCTCTCTACAATGAGCAGTTCTTC
CDR3aa: CASSSPSLYNEQFF
v_gene: TRBV11-3
abundance: .
j_gene: TRBJ2-1
d_gene: .

CDR3nt: TGTGCCAGCAGTGAATCGGGTTCCTACAATGAGCAGTTCTTC
CDR3aa: CASSESGSYNEQFF
v_gene: TRBV25-1
abundance: .
j_gene: TRBJ2-1
d_gene: .

CDR3nt: TGTGCCTGGGCGATCCAAGAGACCCAGTACTTC
CDR3aa: CAWAIQETQYF
v_gene: TRBV30
abundance: .
j_gene: TRBJ2-5
d_gene: .

CDR3nt: TGTGCCAGCAGCCTGGGACTAGCGAACAATGAGCAGTTCTTC
CDR3aa: CASSLGLANNEQFF
v_gene: TRBV7-3
abundance: .
j_gene: TRBJ2-1
d_gene: TRBD2

CDR3nt: TGTGCCAGCAGCGATATTAGCGGCGAGGGCCCCTACGAGCAGTACTTC
CDR3aa: CASSDISGEGPYEQYF
v_gene: TRBV7-9
abundance: .
j_gene: TRBJ2-7
d_gene: .

CDR3nt: TGTGCCAGCTCACCGCTACCCAATCAGCCCCAGCATTTT
CDR3aa: CASSPLPNQPQHF
v_gene: TRBV18
abundance: .
j_gene: TRBJ1-5
d_gene: .

CDR3nt: TGTGCCACCAGACTAGCGGGAGGGGGTAACAATGAGCAGTTCTTC
CDR3aa: CATRLAGGGNNEQFF
v_gene: TRBV6-1
abundance: .
j_gene: TRBJ2-1
d_gene: TRBD2

CDR3nt: TGCAGCTCCCGGGGGTGGGGGGGCCGCCGTGAGCAGTTCTTC
CDR3aa: CSSRGWGGRREQFF
v_gene: TRBV29-1
abundance: .
j_gene: TRBJ2-1
d_gene: .

CDR3nt: TGTGCCATCAGTGACTTACTGTACCGAGACAGGGCCTCAAAACTGTTTTTT
CDR3aa: CAISDLLYRDRASKLFF
v_gene: TRBV10-3
abundance: .
j_gene: TRBJ1-4
d_gene: TRBD1

CDR3nt: TGTGCCAGCAGCCGGGACAGACCTGAAGCTTTCTTT
CDR3aa: CASSRDRPEAFF
v_gene: TRBV6-6
abundance: .
j_gene: TRBJ1-1
d_gene: TRBD1

CDR3nt: TGTGCCAGCAGTACCTCCAGGTCCGGATGGGGCAATCAGCCCCAGCATTTT
CDR3aa: CASSTSRSGWGNQPQHF
v_gene: TRBV28
abundance: .
j_gene: TRBJ1-5
d_gene: .

CDR3nt: TGTGCCGTCGGACTCCCCGCGCGTGGCTACACCTTC
CDR3aa: CAVGLPARGYTF
v_gene: TRBV28
abundance: .
j_gene: TRBJ1-2
d_gene: .

CDR3nt: TGTGCCTGGAGTGGAAGGGGGACAACAACTAATGAAAAACTGTTTTTT
CDR3aa: CAWSGRGTTTNEKLFF
v_gene: TRBV30
abundance: .
j_gene: TRBJ1-4
d_gene: .

CDR3nt: TGCGCCAGCAGCTTGTACTCGCGGGGCGACTACAATGAGCAGTTCTTC
CDR3aa: CASSLYSRGDYNEQFF
v_gene: TRBV5-1
abundance: .
j_gene: TRBJ2-1
d_gene: .

CDR3nt: TGTGCCAGCAGTCTAGTGTGGGGGGACCACCGGTACTTC
CDR3aa: CASSLVWGDHRYF
v_gene: TRBV27
abundance: .
j_gene: TRBJ2-7
d_gene: .

CDR3nt: TGTGCCAGCAGCCAAAACAGTTTCTATGGCTACACCTTC
CDR3aa: CASSQNSFYGYTF
v_gene: TRBV11-2
abundance: once
j_gene: TRBJ1-2
d_gene: .

CDR3nt: TGTGCCACGCAGGGACTAGCCTACGAGCAGTACTTC
CDR3aa: CATQGLAYEQYF
v_gene: TRBV10-3
abundance: once
j_gene: TRBJ2-7
d_gene: TRBD2

CDR3nt: TGTGCCAGCAGCCTGGGGGACACAATAGCCAAAAACATTCAGTACTTC
CDR3aa: CASSLGDTIAKNIQYF
v_gene: TRBV5-5
abundance: .
j_gene: TRBJ2-4
d_gene: .

CDR3nt: TGTGCCAGCAGCGTAGCACCCCTCCTCGGTGGCTACACCTTC
CDR3aa: CASSVAPLLGGYTF
v_gene: TRBV9
abundance: .
j_gene: TRBJ1-2
d_gene: .